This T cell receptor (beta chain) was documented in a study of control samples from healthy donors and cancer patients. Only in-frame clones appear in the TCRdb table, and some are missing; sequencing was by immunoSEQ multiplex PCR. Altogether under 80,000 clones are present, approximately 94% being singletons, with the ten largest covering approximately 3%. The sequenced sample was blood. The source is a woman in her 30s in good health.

The CDR3 region has the DNA TGCGCCAGCAGTGAGAACACCGGGGAGCTGTTTTTT. It is translated as CASSENTGELFF. The V gene is TRBV10-1, the J gene TRBJ2-2; unclear D gene. V dropped 2 bases and J dropped 2 bases, with 0 bases sitting between them. Germline V gene lookup returns CDR1 WNHNN and CDR2 SYGVQD (reference sequence). The length of the CDR3 is 12 residues.